This section outlines one T cell receptor (beta chain) sequence together with its context. The CDR3 has 16 residues. The V end was cut by 4 bases, the J end by 5 bases, with 18 bases between. The repertoire was sequenced with immunoSEQ multiplex PCR; TCRdb's copy has only in-frame clones and lacks some. The repertoire holds 10,000 or so clones, with 75% to 80% as singletons. This record comes from a study of immune evolution from preneoplasia to lung adenocarcinoma. This rearrangement joins TRBV23-1 to TRBJ2-1; D might be TRBD1 (6 bases). TRBV23-1 is treated as an ORF (open reading frame) with a function not yet certain. Sequences were obtained from FFPE minimally invasive lung adenocarcinoma tissue. This TCR was recovered from an older person with lung adenocarcinoma. CDR3 in amino acids: CASSLCSRDTDNEQFF. CDR3 in DNA: TGCGCCAGCAGTCTGTGTAGCAGGGACACAGACAATGAGCAGTTCTTC.